These 9 T cell receptor beta chains share one sample of origin, sequenced in a study of PD-1 blockade in mismatch repair-deficient tumors (TCRdb year 2017). Preparation of the library involved the immunoSEQ multiplex PCR assay. TCRdb took this table from immuneACCESS and kept in-frame rearrangements with V and J called. Such tables lack part of the clones; where checked against another copy, unresolved V genes explain under half of the gap, and the rest is unexplained. This sample is represented by about 100,000 clones; under 90% of them were singletons. The top ten hold approximately 6.5% of the sample. The material was peripheral blood, obtained 30 to 36 weeks after starting pembrolizumab. The source is an adult with mismatch repair-deficient cancer.

V is TRBV5-1 and J is TRBJ2-1, with 8 bases lining up with TRBD1. Per the germline V gene, CDR1 is SGHRS and CDR2 is YFSETQ. This CDR3 is 15 amino acids long. Trimming cost V 0 bases and J 8 bases; bases outside gene matches: 7. The CDR3 region has the DNA TGCGCCAGCAGCTTGGAAGGACAGGGTTTCGATGAGCAGTTCTTC. Protein product: CASSLEGQGFDEQFF.

Comment on this clone: The sample carries other DNA sequences with the same CDR3. The V gene is TRBV19, the J gene TRBJ2-7, with 8 bases identical to TRBD2. The V and J ends lost 1 base and 2 bases, in that order; junction bases with no gene match: 1. The CDR3 loop spans 14 amino acids. From germline, CDR1 is LNHDA and CDR2 SQIVND (reference sequence). The CDR3 DNA sequence: TGTGCCAGTAGTATAGCGGGAGGGCCCTACGAGCAGTACTTC. The encoded protein is CASSIAGGPYEQYF.

Only one count was recorded for this clone. The rearrangement joins TRBV5-4 to TRBJ2-3, with D unclear. The V gene's germline CDR1 is SGHNT and CDR2 YYREEE (reference sequence). CDR3 length equals 14 residues. Trimming removed 0 bases at V and 5 bases at J, with 10 bases between. The CDR3 nucleotides are TGTGCCAGCAGCTTGGAACTCGCTGAAGATACGCAGTATTTT. The encoded protein is CASSLELAEDTQYF.

The CDR3 loop reads CSVEGRGPYEQYF. The CDR3 DNA reads as TGCAGCGTTGAGGGCAGGGGACCCTACGAGCAGTACTTC. This chain uses TRBV29-1 with TRBJ2-7; the D gene is possibly TRBD1 (6 bases). V was pared by 3 bases and J by 2 bases, with 11 bases between. The germline V gene encodes CDR1 SQVTM and CDR2 ANQGSEA. CDR3 length equals 13 residues.

The chain carries TRBV7-8 and TRBJ2-7; TRBD2 is a possible D gene (5 bases). From germline, CDR1 is SGHVS and CDR2 FQNEAQ. CDR3 length: 15 residues. V gave up 3 bases and J gave up 3 bases, with 15 bases separating them. In nucleotides, the CDR3 is TGTGCCAGCAGCTTTGTGGGCACCGAGGGCTACGAGCAGTACTTC. Encoded protein: CASSFVGTEGYEQYF.

The chain uses TRBV30 and TRBJ1-5; 9 nucleotides align to TRBD1. CDR1 is GTSNPN, CDR2 SVGIG, per germline (reference sequence). CDR3 length: 15 amino acids. Trimming cost V 1 base and J 4 bases; bases outside gene matches: 5. In DNA form, the CDR3 reads TGTGCCTGGAGTGCCCGGGACAGGGAGAATCAGCCCCAGCATTTT. It specifies CAWSARDRENQPQHF.

The CDR3 is CASSLLGYGNEQFF. The DNA for the CDR3 is TGTGCCAGCAGCTTACTAGGGTATGGCAATGAGCAGTTCTTC. This chain uses TRBV7-2 with TRBJ2-1, with unresolved D. V was cut by 2 bases and J by 6 bases, with 11 bases left in between. The CDR3 extends over 14 amino acids. CDR1 and CDR2 (germline): SGHTA, FQGNSA.

The gene calls are TRBV6-1 and TRBJ1-2; a weak D match, TRBD1 (5 bases). The CDR3 spans 13 residues. V was trimmed by 10 bases and J by 6 bases, leaving 18 bases between them. The germline CDR1 and CDR2 sequences are MNHNS and SASEGT. CDR3 DNA: TGTGCCATAATGGGGGGGACCCAACATGGCTACACCTTC. It encodes CAIMGGTQHGYTF.

The chain links TRBV7-5 to TRBJ1-1; no DNA check was done on the table's D call, TRBD1. TRBV7-5 represents a pseudogene. The CDR3 contains 23 residues. The CDR3 loop reads CARSRYPGQGAFGRSRMNTEAFF. The CDR3 nucleotides read TGTGCCAGAAGCCGTTACCCGGGACAGGGGGCGTTCGGGAGATCCCGGATGAACACTGAAGCTTTCTTT.